This entry is about one T cell receptor beta chain. Its antigen is currently unknown. This entry belongs to a study of neoadjuvant nivolumab and ipilimumab in lung cancer. Across the study: Patients got nivolumab 3 mg/kg on days 1, 15 and 29; combination added ipilimumab 1 mg/kg day 1.

The CDR3 is made up of 16 amino acids. The V gene's germline CDR1 is SGHAT and CDR2 FQNNGV. V lost 4 bases, J lost 5 bases, and 20 bases lay in between. TCRdb keeps only in-frame clones here, not all; method: immunoSEQ multiplex PCR. The data show 26,000 or so clones, 65% to 85% seen once. Notes on the study in general: From pretherapy to surgery, tumor richness and clonality rose with dual therapy.

The rearrangement uses TRBV11-2 and TRBJ2-5; TRBD2 might be the D (7 bases). The sequence derives from an adult with non-small cell lung cancer. This specimen was peripheral blood, taken before neoadjuvant nivolumab, alone or with ipilimumab. The CDR3 sequence is CASSSDRGGAVETQYF. DNA of the CDR3: TGTGCCAGCAGCTCAGACCGAGGGGGGGCTGTGGAGACCCAGTACTTC.